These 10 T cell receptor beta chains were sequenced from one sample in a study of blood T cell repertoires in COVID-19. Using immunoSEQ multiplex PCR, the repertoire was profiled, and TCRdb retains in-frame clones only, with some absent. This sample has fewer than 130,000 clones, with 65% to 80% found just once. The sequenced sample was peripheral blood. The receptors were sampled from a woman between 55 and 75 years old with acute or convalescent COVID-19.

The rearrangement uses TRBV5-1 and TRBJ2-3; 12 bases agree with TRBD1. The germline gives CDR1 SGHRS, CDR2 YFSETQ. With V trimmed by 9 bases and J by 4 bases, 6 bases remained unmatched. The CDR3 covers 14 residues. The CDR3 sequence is CATGTGGAPDTQYF. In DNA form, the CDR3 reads TGCGCCACCGGGACAGGGGGCGCCCCAGATACGCAGTATTTT.

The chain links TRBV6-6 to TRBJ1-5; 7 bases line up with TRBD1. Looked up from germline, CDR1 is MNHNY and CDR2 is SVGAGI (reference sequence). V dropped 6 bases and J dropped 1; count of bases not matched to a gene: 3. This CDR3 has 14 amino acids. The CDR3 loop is CASSPGQSNQPQHF. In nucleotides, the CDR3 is TGTGCCAGCAGCCCGGGACAGAGCAATCAGCCCCAGCATTTT.

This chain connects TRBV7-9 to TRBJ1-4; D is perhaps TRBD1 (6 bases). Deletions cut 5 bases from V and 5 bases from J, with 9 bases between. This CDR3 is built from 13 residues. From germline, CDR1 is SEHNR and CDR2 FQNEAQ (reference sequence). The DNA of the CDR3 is TGTGCCAGCAGCCGGGACACCAATGAAAAACTGTTTTTT. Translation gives CASSRDTNEKLFF.

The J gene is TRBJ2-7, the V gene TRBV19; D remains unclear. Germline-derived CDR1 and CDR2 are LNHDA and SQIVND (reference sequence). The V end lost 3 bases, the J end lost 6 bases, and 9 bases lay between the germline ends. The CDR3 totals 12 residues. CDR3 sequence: CASSMGLSEQYF. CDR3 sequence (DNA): TGTGCCAGTAGTATGGGCCTCTCCGAGCAGTACTTC.

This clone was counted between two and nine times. CDR3 sequence reads: CSVKKQGAVTEAFF. The CDR3, as DNA: TGCAGCGTCAAAAAACAGGGGGCAGTCACTGAAGCTTTCTTT. The J gene is TRBJ1-1, the V gene TRBV29-1, with 9 bases aligning to TRBD1. Unmatched junction bases numbered 9, after V lost 6 bases and J lost 4 bases. Germline V gene data show CDR1 as SQVTM and CDR2 as ANQGSEA. The CDR3 runs to 14 residues.

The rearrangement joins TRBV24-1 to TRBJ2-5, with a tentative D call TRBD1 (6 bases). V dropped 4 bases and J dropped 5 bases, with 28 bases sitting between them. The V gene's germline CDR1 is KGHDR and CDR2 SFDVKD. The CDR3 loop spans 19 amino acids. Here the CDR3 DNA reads TGTGCCACCAGTGACCCTTCTTTGAAGACAGGACTGGGCGCGGAGACCCAGTACTTC. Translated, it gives CATSDPSLKTGLGAETQYF.

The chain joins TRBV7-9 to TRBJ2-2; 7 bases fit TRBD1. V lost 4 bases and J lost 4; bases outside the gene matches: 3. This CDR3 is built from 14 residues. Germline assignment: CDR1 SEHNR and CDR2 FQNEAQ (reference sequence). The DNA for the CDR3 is TGTGCCAGCAGCTCAAGGGGGCCCACCGGGGAGCTGTTTTTT. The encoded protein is CASSSRGPTGELFF.

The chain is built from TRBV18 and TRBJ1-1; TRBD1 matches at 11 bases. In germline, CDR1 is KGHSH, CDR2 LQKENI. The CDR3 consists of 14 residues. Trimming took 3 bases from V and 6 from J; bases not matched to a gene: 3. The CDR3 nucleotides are TGTGCCAGCTCACCCGGGACAGGGGGACCTGAAGCTTTCTTT. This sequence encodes CASSPGTGGPEAFF. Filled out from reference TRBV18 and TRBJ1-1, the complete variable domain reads NAGVMQNPRHLVRRRGQEARLRCSPMKGHSHVYWYRQLPEEGLKFMVYLQKENIIDESGMPKERFSAEFPKEGPSILRIQQVVRGDSAAYFCASSPGTGGPEAFFGQGTRLTVV.

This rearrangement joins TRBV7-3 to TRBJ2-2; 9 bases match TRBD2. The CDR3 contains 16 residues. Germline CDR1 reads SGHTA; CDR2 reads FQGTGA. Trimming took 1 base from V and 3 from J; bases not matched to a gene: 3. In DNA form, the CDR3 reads TGTGCCAGCAGCTTAATGGCGGGGGGGCACACCGGGGAGCTGTTTTTT. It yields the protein CASSLMAGGHTGELFF.

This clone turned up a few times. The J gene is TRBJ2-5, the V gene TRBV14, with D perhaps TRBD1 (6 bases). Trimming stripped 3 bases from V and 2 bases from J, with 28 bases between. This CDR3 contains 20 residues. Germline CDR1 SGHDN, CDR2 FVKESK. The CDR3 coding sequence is TGTGCCAGCAGCCAGGCAAACAGGGCACGGACTTCTCCTCGACAAGAGACCCAGTACTTC. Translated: CASSQANRARTSPRQETQYF. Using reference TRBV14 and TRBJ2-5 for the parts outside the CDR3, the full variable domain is EAGVTQFPSHSVIEKGQTVTLRCDPISGHDNLYWYRRVMGKEIKFLLHFVKESKQDESGMPNNRFLAERTGGTYSTLKVQPAELEDSGVYFCASSQANRARTSPRQETQYFGPGTRLLVL.